This T cell receptor beta chain is from a study of radiation and T cells in renal cell carcinoma. Overall study findings and caveats: Top tumor clonotypes rose in blood 2 weeks post-radiation, then contracted. Without pretreatment biopsies, baseline tumor clonotype presence was undetermined.

Time point in this sample: baseline pretreatment blood. As for treatment: 15 Gy SBRT to primary tumor, nephrectomy 4 weeks later. Radiation-treated patients gave blood at baseline, week 2 and week 4. With regard to this clone: No antigen is known for it.

Per the germline V gene, CDR1 is MDHEN and CDR2 is SYDVKM. The CDR3 is made up of 14 amino acids. Germline trimming cut 5 bases from V and 4 bases from J; bases unmatched to any gene: 4. Here immunoSEQ multiplex PCR was the method, and the copy in TCRdb shows in-frame clones only, minus some. This sample carries 100,000 to 150,000 clones, around 83% of them seen once, and the ten largest clones take approximately 3%. The sequencing here drew on blood, taken from a patient whose treatment included radiotherapy and nephrectomy. The chain has TRBV28 and TRBJ1-4, with TRBD1 matching over 7 bases. This sequence was found in a woman aged 60-75 years with renal cell carcinoma. The CDR3 DNA sequence: TGTGCCAGCAGTCCGACAGGGTTTAATGAAAAACTGTTTTTT. Its translation: CASSPTGFNEKLFF.